Listed here are 15 T cell receptor beta chains from one sample, sequenced in a study of breast tumors, draining lymph nodes, adjacent tissues. The lymph nodes were axillary draining lymph nodes from breast cancer patients. TCRdb reanalysed the multiplex PCR reads using MiXCR and keeps one entry per CDR3 protein. The table shows about 200,000 distinct CDR3 sequences, with roughly 31% occurring only once. Sequencing was carried out using axillary lymph node tissue. The receptors stem from a female donor with breast cancer. Some clones in this sample may be carry-over from other donors' samples.

The CDR3 bases are TGCGCCAGCAGCCAAGACCCTGCCGGGGCCAACGTCCTGACTTTC. Translating it yields CASSQDPAGANVLTF. The chain recombines TRBV4-1 with TRBJ2-6; D is uncertain. V shed 0 bases and J shed 4 bases, with 7 bases lying between them. The CDR3 contains 15 residues. Germline CDR1 reads MGHRA; CDR2 reads YSYEKL.

The rearrangement joins TRBV27 to TRBJ2-7; the D gene is possibly TRBD2 (5 bases). The germline V gene has CDR1 MNHEY and CDR2 SMNVEV (reference sequence). The CDR3 consists of 13 residues. V lost 5 bases to trimming and J lost 5 bases, with 13 bases between them. The CDR3 nucleotides read TGTGCCAGCAGTCGGCGGACGGGGAACGAGCAGTACTTC. Amino acids: CASSRRTGNEQYF.

This clonotype was counted many times. The chain combines TRBV20-1 with TRBJ1-4; 9 bases align to TRBD1. This CDR3 contains 14 residues. The germline V gene has CDR1 DFQATT and CDR2 SNEGSKA (reference sequence). V lost 2 bases and J lost 11; bases outside the gene matches: 9. The CDR3 region has the DNA TGCAGTGCTAGACTCGGGACAACAGGGGGCAAACTGTTTTTT. Residues: CSARLGTTGGKLFF.

This clonotype occurred many times. V usage is TRBV11-2 and J usage is TRBJ2-2; D gene unclear. The CDR3 consists of 16 residues. Germline V CDR1 and CDR2: SGHAT, FQNNGV. V was shortened by 5 bases and J by 2 bases, with 15 bases between the two germline ends. In nucleotides, the CDR3 is TGTGCCAGCAGCCCTGGGGTTGGCGTAAACACCGGGGAGCTGTTTTTT. It is translated as CASSPGVGVNTGELFF.

This clonotype was detected only once. The DNA is left out, because the CDR3 cannot be placed on it with certainty; the CDR3 is given as TCRdb lists it. The rearrangement links TRBV20-1 to TRBJ2-2; the DNA was not used to check the table's D call, TRBD2. Germline CDR1 is DFQATT and CDR2 is SNEGSKA (reference sequence). The CDR3 numbers 20 amino acids, ends counted. The CDR3 loop reads CSVFSGRLYEQYFGPGELFF.

In its sample, this clonotype was seen many times. The J gene is TRBJ1-6, the V gene TRBV6-5, with 7 bases that match TRBD1. This CDR3 contains 15 residues. The germline V gene encodes CDR1 MNHEY and CDR2 SVGAGI. J lost 10 bases, V lost 5 bases, and 11 bases had no gene match. The CDR3 here is CASSHGAGGGSPLHF. The CDR3 DNA reads as TGTGCCAGCAGTCACGGGGCAGGGGGTGGATCACCCCTCCACTTT.

This chain connects TRBV30 to TRBJ2-1; TRBD1 matches at 7 bases. The CDR3 loop spans 13 amino acids. Per the germline V gene, CDR1 is GTSNPN and CDR2 is SVGIG (reference sequence). The ends lost 2 bases at V and 7 bases at J; junction bases unmatched: 5. CDR3 nucleotide sequence: TGTGCCTGGAGTTTAGGGGGCGGTAATGAGCAGTTCTTC. Translation: CAWSLGGGNEQFF.

This clonotype was picked up many times. J is TRBJ1-2 and V is TRBV5-1; 7 bases align to TRBD1. Germline assignment: CDR1 SGHRS and CDR2 YFSETQ. The CDR3 has 12 residues. Trimming took 3 bases from V and 6 from J; bases not matched to a gene: 2. In nucleotides, the CDR3 is TGCGCCAGCAGCTCTACAGGGGATGGCTACACCTTC. It translates to CASSSTGDGYTF.

This clonotype has at least ten counts. The chain joins TRBV5-5 to TRBJ2-1; no clear D gene. The CDR3 has 15 residues. V lost 2 bases and J 2 bases, leaving 11 bases between the germline ends. The germline gives CDR1 SGHKS, CDR2 YYEKEE (reference sequence). As DNA, the CDR3 is TGTGCCAGCAGCTTTGGCCCAGTAGCCTACAATGAGCAGTTCTTC. Translation: CASSFGPVAYNEQFF.

The V gene is TRBV20-1, the J gene TRBJ2-3, with TRBD2 matching over 14 bases. Germline values: CDR1 DFQATT, CDR2 SNEGSKA (reference sequence). The CDR3 spans 14 residues. The J segment lost 11 bases and the V segment lost 7 bases, leaving 11 bases of the junction unmatched. CDR3 in amino acids: CSGGGLAGAYEQYF. The CDR3 nucleotides read TGCAGTGGGGGGGGACTAGCGGGGGCCTACGAGCAGTATTTT.

The J gene is TRBJ2-7, the V gene TRBV6-5; D gene uncertain. The V end lost 6 bases, the J end lost 5 bases, and 17 bases lay between the germline ends. The CDR3 is made up of 14 amino acids. Germline loops: CDR1 MNHEY, CDR2 SVGAGI. The CDR3: CASSNLSPSHEQYF. CDR3 nucleotide sequence: TGTGCCAGCAGCAACCTTTCCCCCAGTCACGAGCAGTACTTC.

Note on this clonotype: The junction departs from the called germline gene at one end, perhaps through a read error. V is TRBV9 and J is TRBJ1-4; D perhaps matches TRBD1 (5 bases). The CDR3 spans 14 residues. Germline V gives CDR1 SGDLS, CDR2 YYNGEE. CDR3 sequence: CASSVGQGYGKLSF. The CDR3 DNA reads as TGTGCCAGCAGCGTCGGGCAGGGCTATGGAAAACTGTCTTTT.

This clonotype was counted ten times or more. The chain carries TRBV28 and TRBJ2-3; TRBD2 matches at 9 bases. V lost 6 bases to trimming and J lost 1 base; unmatched junction nucleotides: 5. This CDR3 comprises 15 residues. Germline V gene sequence: CDR1 MDHEN, CDR2 SYDVKM. The CDR3 DNA follows: TGTGCCAGCAGGAGACTAGCGGAGGGCACAGATACGCAGTATTTT. This gives the protein CASRRLAEGTDTQYF. The whole variable domain, remainder taken from reference TRBV28 and TRBJ2-3, is DVKVTQSSRYLVKRTGEKVFLECVQDMDHENMFWYRQDPGLGLRLIYFSYDVKMKEKGDIPEGYSVSREKKERFSLILESASTNQTSMYLCASRRLAEGTDTQYFGPGTRLTVL.

This clonotype was counted a few times. The chain uses TRBV20-1 and TRBJ2-7, with 10 nucleotides matching TRBD1. V lost 0 bases and J lost 4; bases outside the gene matches: 15. Germline V gives CDR1 DFQATT, CDR2 SNEGSKA (reference sequence). This CDR3 is 18 amino acids long. Here the CDR3 reads CSARDIRQGASPVYEQYF. CDR3 nucleotide sequence: TGCAGTGCTAGAGATATACGACAGGGGGCGTCTCCCGTATACGAGCAGTACTTC.

The V and J genes are TRBV20-1 and TRBJ1-5; 8 bases agree with TRBD1. CDR1 is DFQATT and CDR2 is SNEGSKA in the germline V gene (reference sequence). The CDR3 runs to 14 residues. Trimming removed 3 bases from V and 9 bases from J; junction bases left unmatched: 10. Here the CDR3 reads CSASLQDRAGPQHF. Here the CDR3 DNA reads TGCAGTGCTAGTCTACAGGACAGGGCTGGGCCCCAGCATTTT.